The T cell receptor (beta chain) under discussion was sequenced for a study of blood T cell repertoires in COVID-19. Turning to the study itself: Sources were T cells, B-cell-depleted T cells, or PBMCs; the material itself was cDNA or gDNA.

TCRdb's copy holds only in-frame clones and misses some; the assay was immunoSEQ multiplex PCR. The table lists roughly 67,000 clones, around 83% of them singletons, with over 5% in the top ten. Germline CDR1 MGHRA, CDR2 YSYEKL. V dropped 0 bases and J dropped 6 bases, with 15 bases sitting between them. The CDR3 extends over 16 amino acids. Material: peripheral blood. The chain joins TRBV4-1 to TRBJ1-5; the D is unclear. The TCR sequence derives from a woman in her sixties with acute or convalescent COVID-19. This chain's CDR3 is CASSQEELRLGQPQHF. CDR3 coding DNA: TGCGCCAGCAGCCAAGAGGAGCTTCGGTTGGGTCAGCCCCAGCATTTT.